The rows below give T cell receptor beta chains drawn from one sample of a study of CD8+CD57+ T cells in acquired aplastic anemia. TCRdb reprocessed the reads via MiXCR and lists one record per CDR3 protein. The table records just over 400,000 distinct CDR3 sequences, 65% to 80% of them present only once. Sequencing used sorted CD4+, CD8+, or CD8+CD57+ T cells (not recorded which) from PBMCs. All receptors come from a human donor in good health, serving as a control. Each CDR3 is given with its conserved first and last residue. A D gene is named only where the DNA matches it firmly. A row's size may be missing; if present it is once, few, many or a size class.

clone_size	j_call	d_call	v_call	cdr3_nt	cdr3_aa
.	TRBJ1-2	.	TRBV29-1	TGCAGCGCTGCGGGACGGGGGGTATACGGCTACACCTTC	CSAAGRGVYGYTF
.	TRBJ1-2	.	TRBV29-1	TGCAGCTTGGGTAGTGCGGAGCTCTATGGCTACACCTTC	CSLGSAELYGYTF
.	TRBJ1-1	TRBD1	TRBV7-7	TGTGCCAGCAGCGACAGGGGGCTCAGCACTGAAGCTTTCTTT	CASSDRGLSTEAFF
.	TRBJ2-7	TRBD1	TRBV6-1	TGTGCCAGCAGTGAGTCACCGGGGACAGTCCCCTACGAGCAGCACTTC	CASSESPGTVPYEQHF
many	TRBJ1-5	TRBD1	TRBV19	TGTGCCAGTAGGCCCGGGACAGTCGATCAGCCCCAGCATTTT	CASRPGTVDQPQHF
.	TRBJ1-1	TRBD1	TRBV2	TGTGCCAGCAGCGGGGACAGGGTGCATTCTTGGACTGAAGCTTTCTTT	CASSGDRVHSWTEAFF
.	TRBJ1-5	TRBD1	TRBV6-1	TGTGCCAGCAGTGAAGCGGCAGGACAGGCCCAGCATTTT	CASSEAAGQAQHF
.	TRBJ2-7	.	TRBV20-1	TGCAGCGGGGGTTTAGAGAACGAGCAGTACTTC	CSGGLENEQYF
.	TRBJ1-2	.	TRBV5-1	TGCGCCAGCAGCCCGACAGCAGATGTTGATGGCTACACCTTC	CASSPTADVDGYTF
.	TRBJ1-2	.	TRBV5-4	TGTGCCAGCAGCTTGCCGACAGAGGGTGTGGGCTATGGCTACACCTTC	CASSLPTEGVGYGYTF
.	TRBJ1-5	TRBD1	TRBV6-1	TGTGCCAGCACTCCACAGGGGGCGGGCAATCAGCCCCAGCATTTT	CASTPQGAGNQPQHF
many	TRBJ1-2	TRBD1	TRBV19	TGTGCCAGTAGTCCATTGGACAGGGGGCTAAACTATGGCTACACCTTC	CASSPLDRGLNYGYTF
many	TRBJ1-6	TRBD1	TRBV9	TGTGCCAGCAGCGCGGACAGGGGGAATTCACCCCTCCACTTT	CASSADRGNSPLHF
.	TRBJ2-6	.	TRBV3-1	TGTGCCAGCAGCCAAGGAGGGGGGGCAGCCTTAGCTGGGGCCAACGTCCTGACTTTC	CASSQGGGAALAGANVLTF
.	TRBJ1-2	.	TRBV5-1	TGCGCCAGCAGCTCCCTCCCAGCAACGGGCTATGGCTACACCTTC	CASSSLPATGYGYTF
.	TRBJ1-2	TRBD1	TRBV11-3	TGTGCCAGCAGCGCCCGGCCAGGGGGGGACTATGGCTACACCTTC	CASSARPGGDYGYTF
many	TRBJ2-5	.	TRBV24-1	TGTGCCACCAGTGATCCCTCGAGGGAGACCCAGTACTTC	CATSDPSRETQYF
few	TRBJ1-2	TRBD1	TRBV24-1	TGTGCCACCAGTCCGGGACAGGGAAACTATGGCTACACCTTC	CATSPGQGNYGYTF
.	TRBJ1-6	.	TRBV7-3	TGTGCCAGCACCCCCAGTGGGAGAGACACCGGGGAGCAGTTT	CASTPSGRDTGEQF
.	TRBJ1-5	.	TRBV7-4	TGTGCCAGCAGTTTCGGGTCACATCGGCCCCAGCATTTT	CASSFGSHRPQHF
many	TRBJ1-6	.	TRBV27	TGTGCCAGCAGTCAAGACACGAGGGGCTCCTATAATTCACCCCTCCACTTT	CASSQDTRGSYNSPLHF
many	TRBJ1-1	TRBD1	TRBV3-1	TGTGCCAGCAGCCAAAGACAGGGAAGAACACCTGAAGCTTTCTTT	CASSQRQGRTPEAFF
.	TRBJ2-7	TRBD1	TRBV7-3	TGTGCCAGCAGCTTTGCCGTCGACAGGGTAGCTTTC	CASSFAVDRVAF
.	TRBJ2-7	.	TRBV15	TGTGCCAGCAGGGGGGGGGGGGCCCGCGAGCAGTACTTC	CASRGGGAREQYF
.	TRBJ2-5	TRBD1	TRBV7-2	TGTGCCAGCAGCTCAGGGACAGGGGGTGAGGGCACTGAATACTTC	CASSSGTGGEGTEYF
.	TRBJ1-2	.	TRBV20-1	TGCAGTGCTAGGTCGCCCGGAAGCAATGATGGCTACACCTTC	CSARSPGSNDGYTF
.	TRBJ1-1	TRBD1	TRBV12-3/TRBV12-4	TGTGCCAGCAGGAGTAGGTGGCGGGACAGGGGTTTGGACACTGAAGCTTTCTTT	CASRSRWRDRGLDTEAFF
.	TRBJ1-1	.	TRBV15	TGTGCCACCAGCAGTACAGGATACCCTGAAGCTTTCTTT	CATSSTGYPEAFF
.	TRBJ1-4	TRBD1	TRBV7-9	TGTGCCAGCAGCTTAATCAGGTTGGAAGGTAAGTGGGACAGAACTGAAAAACTGTTTTTT	CASSLIRLEGKWDRTEKLFF
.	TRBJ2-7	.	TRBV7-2	TGTGCCAGCAGCTTTGGGCTGAACAATGAGTACTTC	CASSFGLNNEYF
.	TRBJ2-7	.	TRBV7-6	TGTGCTAGCAGCCAATGCGTAGGCAGGGGAGGCTACGAGCAGTACTTC	CASSQCVGRGGYEQYF
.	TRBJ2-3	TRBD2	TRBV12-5	TGTGCTAGTGGTTCGAGGACTAGCGGGGGGGAAACAGATACGCAGTATTTT	CASGSRTSGGETDTQYF
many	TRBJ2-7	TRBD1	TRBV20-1	TGCAGTGCTAGTTTAACAGGGGTAACCTACGAGCAGTACTTC	CSASLTGVTYEQYF
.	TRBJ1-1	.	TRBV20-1	TGCAGTGCTAGGAAACCATCGAACACTGAAGCTTTCTTT	CSARKPSNTEAFF
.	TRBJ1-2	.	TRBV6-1	TGTGCCAGAACGGAAACAGTAAACTATGGCTACACCTTC	CARTETVNYGYTF
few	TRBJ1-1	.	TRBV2	TGTGCCAGCAGTGGAAGAAGGGTCAACACTGAAGCTTTCTTT	CASSGRRVNTEAFF
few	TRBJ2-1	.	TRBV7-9	TGTGCCAGCAGCTTAGCAGGGGCCAGTATGAATGAGCAGTTCTTC	CASSLAGASMNEQFF
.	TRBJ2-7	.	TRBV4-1	TGCGCCAGCAGCCAAGTTGGGAGGTCAACCTACGAGCAGTACTTC	CASSQVGRSTYEQYF
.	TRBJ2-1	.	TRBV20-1	TGCAGTGCTTCCCCGGGGCAGCATGACCAGTTCTTC	CSASPGQHDQFF